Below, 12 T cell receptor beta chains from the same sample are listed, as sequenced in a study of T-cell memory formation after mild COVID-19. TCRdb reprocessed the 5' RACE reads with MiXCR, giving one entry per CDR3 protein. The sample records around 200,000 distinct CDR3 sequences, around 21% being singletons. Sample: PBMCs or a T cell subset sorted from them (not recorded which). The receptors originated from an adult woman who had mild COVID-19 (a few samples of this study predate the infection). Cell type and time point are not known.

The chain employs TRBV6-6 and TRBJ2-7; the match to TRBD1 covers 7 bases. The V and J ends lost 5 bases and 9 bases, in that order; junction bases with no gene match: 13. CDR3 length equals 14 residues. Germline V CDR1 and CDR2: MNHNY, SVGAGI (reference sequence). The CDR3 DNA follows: TGTGCCAGCAGTACCCGGGACAGCCTAACGGTGCAGTACTTC. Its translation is CASSTRDSLTVQYF.

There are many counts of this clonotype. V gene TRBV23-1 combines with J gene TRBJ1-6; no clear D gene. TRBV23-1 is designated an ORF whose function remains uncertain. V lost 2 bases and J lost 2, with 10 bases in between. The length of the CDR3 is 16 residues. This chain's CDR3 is CASSQMGSTYNSPLHF. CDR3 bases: TGCGCCAGCAGTCAAATGGGCTCGACCTATAATTCACCCCTCCACTTT.

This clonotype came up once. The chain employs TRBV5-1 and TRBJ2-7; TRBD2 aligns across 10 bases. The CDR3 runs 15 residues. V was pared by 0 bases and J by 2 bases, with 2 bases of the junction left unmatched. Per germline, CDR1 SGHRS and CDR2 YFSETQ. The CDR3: CASSLELAGPYEQYF. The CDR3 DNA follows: TGCGCCAGCAGCTTGGAACTAGCGGGGCCCTACGAGCAGTACTTC.

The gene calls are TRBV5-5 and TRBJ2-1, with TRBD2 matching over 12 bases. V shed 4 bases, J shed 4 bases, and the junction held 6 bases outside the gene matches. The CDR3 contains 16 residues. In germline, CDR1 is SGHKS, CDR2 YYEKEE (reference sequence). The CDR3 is CASSVTLAGGYNEQFF. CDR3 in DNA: TGTGCCAGCAGCGTGACACTAGCGGGAGGATACAATGAGCAGTTCTTC.

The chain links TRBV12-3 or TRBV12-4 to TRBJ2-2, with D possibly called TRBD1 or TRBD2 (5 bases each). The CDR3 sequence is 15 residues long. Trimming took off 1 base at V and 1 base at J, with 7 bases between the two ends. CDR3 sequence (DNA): TGTGCCAGCAGTTTAGGGGGGATGAACACCGGGGAGCTGTTTTTT. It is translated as CASSLGGMNTGELFF.

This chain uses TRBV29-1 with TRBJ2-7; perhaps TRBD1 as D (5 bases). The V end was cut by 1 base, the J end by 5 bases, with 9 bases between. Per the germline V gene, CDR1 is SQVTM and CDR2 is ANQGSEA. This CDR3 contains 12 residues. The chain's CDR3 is CSVEAGFDEQYF. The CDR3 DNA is TGCAGCGTTGAAGCAGGGTTCGACGAGCAGTACTTC.

The CDR3 sequence: CASSHLRRGNEQYF. CDR3 nucleotides: TGTGCCAGTAGCCACCTACGAAGGGGGAACGAGCAGTACTTC. The chain carries TRBV19 and TRBJ2-7; TRBD1 is a possible D gene (6 bases). From germline, CDR1 is LNHDA and CDR2 SQIVND (reference sequence). The CDR3 is made up of 14 amino acids. V lost 6 bases and J lost 5, with 17 bases in between.

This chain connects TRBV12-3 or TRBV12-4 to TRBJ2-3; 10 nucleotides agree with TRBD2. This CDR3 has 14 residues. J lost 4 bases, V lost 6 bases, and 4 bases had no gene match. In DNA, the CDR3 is TGTGCCAGCAGCAGCGGGAGGGCTGCAGATACGCAGTATTTT. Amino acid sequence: CASSSGRAADTQYF.

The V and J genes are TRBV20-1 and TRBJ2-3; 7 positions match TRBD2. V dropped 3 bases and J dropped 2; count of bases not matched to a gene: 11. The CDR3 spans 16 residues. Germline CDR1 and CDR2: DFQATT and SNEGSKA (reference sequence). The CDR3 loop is CSASDFRAGVTDTQYF. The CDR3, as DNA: TGCAGTGCTAGTGACTTCCGGGCGGGGGTCACAGATACGCAGTATTTT.

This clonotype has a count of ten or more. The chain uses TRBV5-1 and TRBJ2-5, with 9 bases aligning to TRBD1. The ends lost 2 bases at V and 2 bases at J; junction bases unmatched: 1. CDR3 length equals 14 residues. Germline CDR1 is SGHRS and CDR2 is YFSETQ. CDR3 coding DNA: TGCGCCAGCAGCTTAGGACAGGGGCAAGAGACCCAGTACTTC. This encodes CASSLGQGQETQYF.

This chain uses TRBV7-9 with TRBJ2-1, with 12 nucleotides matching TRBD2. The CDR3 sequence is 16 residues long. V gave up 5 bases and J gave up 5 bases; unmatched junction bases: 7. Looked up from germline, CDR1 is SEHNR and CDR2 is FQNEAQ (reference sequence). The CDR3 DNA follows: TGTGCCAGCAGCCAACTAGCGGGGGGTCACCACAATGAGCAGTTCTTC. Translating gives CASSQLAGGHHNEQFF.

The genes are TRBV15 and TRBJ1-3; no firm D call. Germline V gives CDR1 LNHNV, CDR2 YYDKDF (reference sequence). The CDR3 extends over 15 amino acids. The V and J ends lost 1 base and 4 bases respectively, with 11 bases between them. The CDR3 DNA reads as TGTGCCACCAGCAGAGTGGCGGCGTGGGGAAACACCATATATTTT. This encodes CATSRVAAWGNTIYF.